Below are 4 T cell receptor beta chains sequenced from a single sample in a study of blood T cell repertoires in COVID-19. Measured with immunoSEQ multiplex PCR; TCRdb has only the in-frame clones, and not every one. The table lists fewer than 250,000 clones, about four fifths of them singletons. Sequenced input: peripheral blood. The source of these receptors is a man between 60 and 75 years old with acute or convalescent COVID-19.

The chain carries TRBV6-5 and TRBJ1-3; D unclear. Germline CDR1 and CDR2: MNHEY and SVGAGI. CDR3 size: 14 residues. Trimming cost V 6 bases and J 0 bases, with 9 bases left between them. The CDR3 protein is CASSLGSSGNTIYF. The CDR3 DNA reads TGTGCCAGCAGCCTCGGGAGCTCTGGAAACACCATATATTTT.

The gene calls are TRBV10-3 and TRBJ2-1; perhaps TRBD2 as D (6 bases). Between the trimmed V and J ends, which lost 3 bases and 9 bases, there was a span of 15 bases. Germline loops: CDR1 ENHRY, CDR2 SYGVKD. This CDR3 has 14 amino acids. In DNA, the CDR3 is TGTGCCATCAGTGAAACTAGCTTCGGGGGTGAGCAGTTCTTC. This sequence encodes CAISETSFGGEQFF.

The rearrangement joins TRBV9 to TRBJ2-2; a weak D match, TRBD2 (6 bases). The CDR3 covers 15 residues. Deletions cut 4 bases from V and 2 bases from J, with 12 bases between. CDR1 SGDLS and CDR2 YYNGEE come from the germline V gene. In DNA form, the CDR3 reads TGTGCCAGCAGCCCCCTGGGACTTAACACCGGGGAGCTGTTTTTT. Its protein product is CASSPLGLNTGELFF. The full variable domain, rest sourced from reference TRBV9 and TRBJ2-2, is DSGVTQTPKHLITATGQRVTLRCSPRSGDLSVYWYQQSLDQGLQFLIQYYNGEERAKGNILERFSAQQFPDLHSELNLSSLELGDSALYFCASSPLGLNTGELFFGEGSRLTVL.

The chain recombines TRBV19 with TRBJ1-2; D is unresolved. V lost 5 bases and J lost 5, with 12 bases in between. Germline V gives CDR1 LNHDA, CDR2 SQIVND (reference sequence). The CDR3 has 13 amino acids. This CDR3 is CASSLRDGYGYTF. The DNA of the CDR3 is TGTGCCAGTAGTCTCCGGGATGGGTATGGCTACACCTTC.